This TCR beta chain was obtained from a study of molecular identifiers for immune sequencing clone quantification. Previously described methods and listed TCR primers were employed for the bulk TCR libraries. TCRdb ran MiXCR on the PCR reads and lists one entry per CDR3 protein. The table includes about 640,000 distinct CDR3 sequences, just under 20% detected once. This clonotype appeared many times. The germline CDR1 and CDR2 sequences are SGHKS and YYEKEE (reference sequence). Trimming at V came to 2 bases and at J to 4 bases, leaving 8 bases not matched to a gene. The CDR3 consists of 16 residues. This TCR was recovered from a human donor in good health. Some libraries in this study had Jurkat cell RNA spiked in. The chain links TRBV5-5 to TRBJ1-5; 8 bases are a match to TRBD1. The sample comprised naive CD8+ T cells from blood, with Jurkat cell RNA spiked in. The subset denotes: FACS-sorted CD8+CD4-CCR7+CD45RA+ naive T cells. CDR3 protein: CASSFWQGAGNQPQHF. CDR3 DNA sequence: TGTGCCAGCAGCTTCTGGCAGGGGGCAGGGAATCAGCCCCAGCATTTT.